The following is a T cell receptor (beta chain) sequence with its context. Its specificity is unknown. Diagnostic decisions used clinical symptoms, serum thyroxine and TRAb, thyroid ultrasound and orbital computed tomography. The trim removed 0 bases at V and 9 bases at J, leaving 11 bases unmatched. The CDR3 spans 15 residues. Germline V gene sequence: CDR1 LGHDT, CDR2 YNNKEL (reference sequence). The source material, RNA transcripts, was used to amplify TCR beta CDR3 regions. Initially, a first-round RT-PCR of the TCR CDR3 employed the HTBI primer set. TCRdb passed the multiplex PCR reads through MiXCR, listing each CDR3 protein once. The repertoire has approximately 330,000 distinct CDR3 sequences, roughly 20% of them found once; the top ten carry roughly 49%. The data stem from a study of T cells in Graves' hyperthyroidism and ophthalmopathy. Points from the study as a whole: Blood also carried most thyroid clonotypes expanded above 0.001.

The chain combines TRBV3-1 with TRBJ2-7; 7 bases fit TRBD2. The specimen was blood. This sequence was found in a woman between 45 and 60 years old with Graves' hyperthyroidism. The CDR3 DNA reads TGTGCCAGCAGCCAAGATCTAACCAGCGGGAAGGGGCAGTACTTC. Translated, it gives CASSQDLTSGKGQYF.